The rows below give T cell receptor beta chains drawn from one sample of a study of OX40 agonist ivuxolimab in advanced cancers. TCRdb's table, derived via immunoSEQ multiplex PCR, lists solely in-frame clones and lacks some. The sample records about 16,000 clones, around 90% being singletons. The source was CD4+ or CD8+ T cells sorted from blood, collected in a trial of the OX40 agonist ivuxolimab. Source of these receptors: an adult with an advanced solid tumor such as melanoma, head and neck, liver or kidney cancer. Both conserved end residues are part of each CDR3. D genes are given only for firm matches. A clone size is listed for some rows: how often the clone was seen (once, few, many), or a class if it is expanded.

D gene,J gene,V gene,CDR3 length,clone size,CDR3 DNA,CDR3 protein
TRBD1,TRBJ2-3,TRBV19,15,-,TGTGCCAGTAGTCCTGAGGACAGGGGGACAGATACGCAGTATTTT,CASSPEDRGTDTQYF
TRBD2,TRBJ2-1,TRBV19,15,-,TGTGCCAGTAGTATTGGGCTAGCGGGCTCCAATGAGCAGTTCTTC,CASSIGLAGSNEQFF
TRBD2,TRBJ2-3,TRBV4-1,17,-,TGCGCCAGCAGCTTTACCGTTCCGGGACTAGTTGTAGATACGCAGTATTTT,CASSFTVPGLVVDTQYF
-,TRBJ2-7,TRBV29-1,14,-,TGCAGCGTTGAATATGCAGGGCGCGGAAACGAGCAGTACTTC,CSVEYAGRGNEQYF
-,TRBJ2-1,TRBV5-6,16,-,TGTGCCAGCAGCGCACGGGGGTATAATCCCTACAATGAGCAGTTCTTC,CASSARGYNPYNEQFF
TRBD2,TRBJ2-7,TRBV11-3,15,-,TGTGCCAGCAGCTTAGATAGCGGGAACTGGCACGAGCAGTACTTC,CASSLDSGNWHEQYF
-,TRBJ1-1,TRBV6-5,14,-,TGTGCCAGCAGTTACTCACGGGGGAACACTGAAGCTTTCTTT,CASSYSRGNTEAFF
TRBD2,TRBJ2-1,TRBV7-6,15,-,TGTGCCAGCAGCCGCGGGACTAGCGGGACCAATGAGCAGTTCTTC,CASSRGTSGTNEQFF
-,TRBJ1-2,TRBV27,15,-,TGTGCCAGCAGTTTATTGGGGGGGCAAGGCTATGGCTACACCTTC,CASSLLGGQGYGYTF
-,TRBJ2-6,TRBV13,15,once,TGTGCCAGCAGCTTAGAAGGCTCTGGGGCCAACGTCCTGACTTTC,CASSLEGSGANVLTF
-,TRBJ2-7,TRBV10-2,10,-,TGCGCCAGCAGTTCCTACGAGCAGTACTTC,CASSSYEQYF
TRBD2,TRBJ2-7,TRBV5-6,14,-,TGTGCCAGCAGCTTGACAGCGGGGGGCTACGAGCAGTACTTC,CASSLTAGGYEQYF
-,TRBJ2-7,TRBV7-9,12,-,TGTGCCAGCAGCTTCCAGGGGAACGAGCAGTACTTC,CASSFQGNEQYF
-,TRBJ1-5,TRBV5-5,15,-,TGTGCCAGCAGCTTCGGCAGCCTCAGCAATCAGCCCCAGCATTTT,CASSFGSLSNQPQHF
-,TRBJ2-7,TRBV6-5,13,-,TGTGCCAGCAGCGGTAGCGCCGCCTACGAGCAGTACTTC,CASSGSAAYEQYF
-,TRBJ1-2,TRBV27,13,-,TGTGCCAGCAGTTTAGGACTTGGAGACGGCTACACCTTC,CASSLGLGDGYTF
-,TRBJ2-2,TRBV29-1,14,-,TGCAGCGCCAGAGATCCTGTTAACACCGGGGAGCTGTTTTTT,CSARDPVNTGELFF
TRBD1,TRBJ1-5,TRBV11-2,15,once,TGTGCCAGCAGCCTCGGACAGGGTGGTTGGCAGCCCCAGCATTTT,CASSLGQGGWQPQHF
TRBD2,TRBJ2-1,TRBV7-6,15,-,TGTGCCAGCAGCCATCCTAGCGGGAGGGGCAATGAGCAGTTCTTC,CASSHPSGRGNEQFF
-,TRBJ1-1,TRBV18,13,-,TGTGCCAGCTCACCACATCCGAACACTGAAGCTTTCTTT,CASSPHPNTEAFF
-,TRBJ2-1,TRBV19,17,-,TGTGCCAGTAGTATAGGGAACGGCTTAAGCTCCTACAATGAGCAGTTCTTC,CASSIGNGLSSYNEQFF
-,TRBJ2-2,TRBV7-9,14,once,TGTGCCAGCAGCTTAGACCCGAACACCGGGGAGCTGTTTTTT,CASSLDPNTGELFF
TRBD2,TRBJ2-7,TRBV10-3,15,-,TGTGCCATCAGTGATCCGGCTAGCGGTTTTTACGAGCAGTACTTC,CAISDPASGFYEQYF
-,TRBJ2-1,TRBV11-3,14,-,TGTGCCAGCAGCGGAAGGGAGATGCAGACTGAGCAGTTCTTC,CASSGREMQTEQFF
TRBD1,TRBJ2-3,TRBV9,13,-,TGTGCCAGCAGCGAGGGGACAGTCGATACGCAGTATTTT,CASSEGTVDTQYF
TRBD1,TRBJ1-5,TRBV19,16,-,TGTGCCAGTAGTATAGGGACAGGTTGGAGGGATCAGCCCCAGCATTTT,CASSIGTGWRDQPQHF
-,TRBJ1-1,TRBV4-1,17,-,TGCGCCAGCAGCCAAGAGATCCTGGGACCGCTGAACACTGAAGCTTTCTTT,CASSQEILGPLNTEAFF
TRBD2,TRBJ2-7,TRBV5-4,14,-,TGTGCCAGCAGCTTAAGCGGGAACAACTACGAGCAGTACTTC,CASSLSGNNYEQYF
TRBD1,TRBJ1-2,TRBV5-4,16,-,TGTGCCAGCAGCTTGGGGTTGGGGACAGGGGACTATGGCTACACCTTC,CASSLGLGTGDYGYTF
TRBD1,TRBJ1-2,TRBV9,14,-,TGTGCCAGCAGCGTAGATGGGACAGGGCTTGGCTACACCTTC,CASSVDGTGLGYTF
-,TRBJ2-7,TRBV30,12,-,TGTGCCTGGGGATCACAGGAGTACGAGCAGTACTTC,CAWGSQEYEQYF
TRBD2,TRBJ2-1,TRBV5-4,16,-,TGTGCCAGCAGCGGGGGACTAGCGGGGCCTTACAATGAGCAGTTCTTC,CASSGGLAGPYNEQFF
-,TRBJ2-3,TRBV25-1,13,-,TGTGCCAGCAGTGATCTAAGGGGAGATACGCAGTATTTT,CASSDLRGDTQYF
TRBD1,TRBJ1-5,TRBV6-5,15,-,TGTGCCAGCAGATCCGGAGACAGGGGGAATCAGCCCCAGCATTTT,CASRSGDRGNQPQHF
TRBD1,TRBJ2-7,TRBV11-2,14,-,TGTGCCAGCAGCATCACAGGGGACAGCTACGAGCAGTACTTC,CASSITGDSYEQYF
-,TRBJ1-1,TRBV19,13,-,TGTGCCACGGGACGGAACTCTTACACTGAAGCTTTCTTT,CATGRNSYTEAFF